These 9 T cell receptor beta chains originate from one sample sequenced in a study of blood T cell repertoires in COVID-19. Assay used: immunoSEQ multiplex PCR; TCRdb lists only in-frame clones, some missing. This table holds some 170,000 clones, over 90% found once. The sample was peripheral blood. These receptors came from a woman aged 60 to 75 with COVID-19, enrolled during active disease.

J is TRBJ1-1 and V is TRBV19, with D unclear. This CDR3 spans 13 amino acids. Germline CDR1 is LNHDA and CDR2 is SQIVND (reference sequence). Trimming stripped 5 bases from V and 6 bases from J, with 13 bases between. This chain's CDR3 is CASSARSQSEAFF. CDR3 in DNA: TGTGCCAGTAGTGCCCGGAGCCAGTCTGAAGCTTTCTTT.

This clone was recorded a few times. The CDR3, as DNA: TGCAGCGTTGAAGTTGCGGGACAGGGCTACGAGCAGTACTTC. This codes for CSVEVAGQGYEQYF. V usage is TRBV29-1 and J usage is TRBJ2-7; TRBD1 matches at 9 bases. V was pared by 1 base and J by 3 bases, with 4 bases of the junction left unmatched. The CDR3 consists of 14 residues. Germline V lookup: CDR1 SQVTM, CDR2 ANQGSEA.

The gene calls are TRBV18 and TRBJ2-4; TRBD1 aligns across 12 bases. From germline, CDR1 is KGHSH and CDR2 LQKENI. This CDR3 has 16 residues. V gave up 5 bases and J gave up 6 bases; unmatched junction bases: 8. The CDR3, as DNA: TGTGCCAGCTCAAACCACCCGGGACAGGGGGCAAACATTCAGTACTTC. Translated: CASSNHPGQGANIQYF.

The V gene is TRBV10-3, the J gene TRBJ2-3; 9 bases align to TRBD1. This CDR3 comprises 13 residues. From germline, CDR1 is ENHRY and CDR2 SYGVKD. Trimming cost V 6 bases and J 3 bases; bases outside gene matches: 1. CDR3 sequence: CAIRGQGTDTQYF. The CDR3 DNA follows: TGTGCCATCAGGGGACAGGGTACAGATACGCAGTATTTT.

The chain has TRBV14 and TRBJ1-3, with D tentatively TRBD1 (5 bases). Germline V gives CDR1 SGHDN, CDR2 FVKESK. The ends were cut back, 2 bases at V and 0 bases at J, with 11 bases in the middle. The length of the CDR3 is 16 residues. The CDR3 reads CASSQWQGISGNTIYF. In DNA, the CDR3 is TGTGCCAGCAGCCAATGGCAGGGAATCTCTGGAAACACCATATATTTT.

The rearrangement links TRBV5-5 to TRBJ2-5; TRBD1 might be the D (6 bases). CDR1 is SGHKS and CDR2 is YYEKEE in the germline V gene (reference sequence). V was trimmed by 0 bases and J by 5 bases, leaving 14 bases between them. This CDR3 is 15 amino acids long. The CDR3, as DNA: TGTGCCAGCAGCTTGGCTAGGGGGATCGGGGAGACCCAGTACTTC. Its protein is CASSLARGIGETQYF. Full variable domain (outside the CDR3, taken from reference TRBV5-5 and TRBJ2-5): DAGVTQSPTHLIKTRGQQVTLRCSPISGHKSVSWYQQVLGQGPQFIFQYYEKEERGRGNFPDRFSARQFPNYSSELNVNALLLGDSALYLCASSLARGIGETQYFGPGTRLLVL.

The chain joins TRBV11-2 to TRBJ2-7; 10 bases are a match to TRBD1. Germline CDR1 is SGHAT and CDR2 is FQNNGV. The CDR3 length is 16 residues. V lost 5 bases to trimming and J lost 2 bases; unmatched junction nucleotides: 9. The CDR3 bases are TGTGCCAGCAGCATATATTCCGGGACAGGGGCCTACGAGCAGTACTTC. Its protein product is CASSIYSGTGAYEQYF.

In the case of this clone: This specimen includes other DNA sequences encoding the same CDR3. This chain connects TRBV18 to TRBJ2-5; tentative D call: TRBD1 (5 bases). From germline, CDR1 is KGHSH and CDR2 LQKENI. Between the trimmed V and J ends, which lost 4 bases and 7 bases, there was a span of 10 bases. The CDR3 loop spans 12 amino acids. Here the CDR3 reads CASSLLRGTQYF. The CDR3 DNA is TGTGCCAGCTCACTGCTTAGGGGGACCCAGTACTTC.

This sequence joins TRBV9 and TRBJ1-1; D unclear. Trimming left V 4 bases short and J 8 bases short, with 12 bases between. Germline V lookup: CDR1 SGDLS, CDR2 YYNGEE. The CDR3 totals 12 residues. CDR3 residues: CASSSQAQEAFF. The CDR3 nucleotides read TGTGCCAGCAGCTCTCAGGCCCAGGAAGCTTTCTTT.